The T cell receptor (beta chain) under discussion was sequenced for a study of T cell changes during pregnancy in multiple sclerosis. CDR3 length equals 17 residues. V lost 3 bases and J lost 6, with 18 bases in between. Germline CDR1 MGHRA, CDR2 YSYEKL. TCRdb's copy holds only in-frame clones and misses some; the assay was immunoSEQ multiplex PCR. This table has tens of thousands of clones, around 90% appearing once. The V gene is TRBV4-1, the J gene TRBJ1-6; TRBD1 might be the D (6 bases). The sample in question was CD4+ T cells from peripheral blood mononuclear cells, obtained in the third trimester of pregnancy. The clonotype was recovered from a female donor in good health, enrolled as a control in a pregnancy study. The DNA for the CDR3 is TGCGCCAGCAGCCATCACCCACTAGGGGACATTAATTCACCCCTCCACTTT. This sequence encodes CASSHHPLGDINSPLHF.